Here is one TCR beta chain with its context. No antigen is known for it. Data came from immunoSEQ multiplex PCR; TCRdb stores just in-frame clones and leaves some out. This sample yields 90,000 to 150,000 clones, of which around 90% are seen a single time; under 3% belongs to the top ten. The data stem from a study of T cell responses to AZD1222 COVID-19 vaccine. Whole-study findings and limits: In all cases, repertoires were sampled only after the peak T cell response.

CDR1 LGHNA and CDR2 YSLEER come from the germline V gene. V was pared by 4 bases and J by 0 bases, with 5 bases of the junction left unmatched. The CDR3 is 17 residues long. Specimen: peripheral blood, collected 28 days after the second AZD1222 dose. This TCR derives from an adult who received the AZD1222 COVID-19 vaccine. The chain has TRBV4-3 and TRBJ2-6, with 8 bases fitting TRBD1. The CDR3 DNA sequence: TGCGCCAGCAGCCGAGGACAGGGTAGCTCTGGGGCCAACGTCCTGACTTTC. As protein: CASSRGQGSSGANVLTF.